This T cell receptor beta chain was retrieved from a study of CD8 T cells in ankylosing spondylitis. Regarding the study as a whole: Within peripheral blood, clones linked to disease were CD8+ and relatively rare. Roughly 8 highly homologous variants formed a TCR beta motif that appeared characteristic of ankylosing spondylitis blood.

TCRdb re-analysed the 5' RACE reads in MiXCR, keeping a single row per CDR3 protein. This table holds a few hundred thousand distinct CDR3 sequences, 12% found once. Trimming took off 2 bases at V and 1 base at J, with 5 bases between the two ends. Germline assignment: CDR1 MRHNA and CDR2 SNTAGT. The CDR3 is 14 residues long. Comments on this clonotype: Its antigen is undetermined.

This clonotype originated in a male donor with ankylosing spondylitis. V gene TRBV6-4 combines with J gene TRBJ2-2; D not certain. The sequenced material came from blood, either unsorted or a sorted T cell fraction (not recorded which). The CDR3 sequence is CASSDGWNTGELFF. The CDR3, as DNA: TGTGCCAGCAGTGACGGCTGGAACACCGGGGAGCTGTTTTTT.